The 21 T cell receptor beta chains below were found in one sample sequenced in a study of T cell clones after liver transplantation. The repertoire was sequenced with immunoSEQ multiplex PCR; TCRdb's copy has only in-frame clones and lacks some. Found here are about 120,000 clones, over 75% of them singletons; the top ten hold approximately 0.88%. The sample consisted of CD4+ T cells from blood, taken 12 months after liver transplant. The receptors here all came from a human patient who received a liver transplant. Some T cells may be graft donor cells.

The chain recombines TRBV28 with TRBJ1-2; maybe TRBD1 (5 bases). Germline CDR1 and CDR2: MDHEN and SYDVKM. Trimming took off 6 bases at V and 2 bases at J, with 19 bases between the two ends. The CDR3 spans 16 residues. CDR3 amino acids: CASRPDRGPINYGYTF. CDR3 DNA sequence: TGTGCCAGCAGACCTGACAGAGGACCGATAAACTATGGCTACACCTTC.

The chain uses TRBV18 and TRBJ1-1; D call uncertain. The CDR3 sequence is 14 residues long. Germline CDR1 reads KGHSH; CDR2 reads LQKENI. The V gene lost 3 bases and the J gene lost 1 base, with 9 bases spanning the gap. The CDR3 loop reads CASSPQWGNTEAFF. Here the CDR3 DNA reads TGTGCCAGCTCACCCCAGTGGGGGAACACTGAAGCTTTCTTT.

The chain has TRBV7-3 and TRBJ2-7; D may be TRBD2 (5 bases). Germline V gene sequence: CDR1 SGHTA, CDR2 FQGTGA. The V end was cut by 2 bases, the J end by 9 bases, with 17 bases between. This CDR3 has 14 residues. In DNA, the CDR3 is TGTGCCAGCAGCTTAGAGCCCGCCGCTAGCTTGCAGTACTTC. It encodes CASSLEPAASLQYF.

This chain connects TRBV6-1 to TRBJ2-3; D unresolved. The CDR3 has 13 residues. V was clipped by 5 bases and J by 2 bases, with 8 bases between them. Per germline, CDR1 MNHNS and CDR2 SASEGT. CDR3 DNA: TGTGCCAGCAGTTATAGCCTCACAGATACGCAGTATTTT. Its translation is CASSYSLTDTQYF.

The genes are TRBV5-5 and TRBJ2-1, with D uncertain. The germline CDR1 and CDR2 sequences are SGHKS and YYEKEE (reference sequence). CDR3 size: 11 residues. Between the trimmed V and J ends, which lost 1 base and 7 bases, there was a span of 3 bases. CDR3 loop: CASSLRNEQFF. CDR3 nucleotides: TGTGCCAGCAGCTTGCGAAATGAGCAGTTCTTC.

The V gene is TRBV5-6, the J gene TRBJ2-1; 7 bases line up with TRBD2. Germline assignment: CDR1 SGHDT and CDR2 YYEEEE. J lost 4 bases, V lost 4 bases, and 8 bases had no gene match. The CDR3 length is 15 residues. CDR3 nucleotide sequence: TGTGCCAGCAGCATACCCAGCGGGGAATACAATGAGCAGTTCTTC. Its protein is CASSIPSGEYNEQFF.

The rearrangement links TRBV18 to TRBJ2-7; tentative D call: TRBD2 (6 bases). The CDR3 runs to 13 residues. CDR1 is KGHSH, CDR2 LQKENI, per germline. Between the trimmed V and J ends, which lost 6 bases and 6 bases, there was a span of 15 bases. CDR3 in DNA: TGTGCCAGCTCGCCGAACGGAGGGAGCGAGCAGTACTTC. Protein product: CASSPNGGSEQYF.

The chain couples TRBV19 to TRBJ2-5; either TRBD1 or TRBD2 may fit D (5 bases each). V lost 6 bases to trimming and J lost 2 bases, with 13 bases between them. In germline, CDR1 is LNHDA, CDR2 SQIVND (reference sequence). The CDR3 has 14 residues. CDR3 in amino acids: CASRVSGRQETQYF. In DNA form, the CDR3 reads TGTGCCAGTAGAGTATCGGGACGTCAAGAGACCCAGTACTTC.

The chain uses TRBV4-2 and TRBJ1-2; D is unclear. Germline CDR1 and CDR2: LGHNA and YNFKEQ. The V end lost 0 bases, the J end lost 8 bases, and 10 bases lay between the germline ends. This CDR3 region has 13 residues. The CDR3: CASSQDQPSGYTF. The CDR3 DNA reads TGTGCCAGCAGCCAAGACCAGCCCTCAGGCTACACCTTC.

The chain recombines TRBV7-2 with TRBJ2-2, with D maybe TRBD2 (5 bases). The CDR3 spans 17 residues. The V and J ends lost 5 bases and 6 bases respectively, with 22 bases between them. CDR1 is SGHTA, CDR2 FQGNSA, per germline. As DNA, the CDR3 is TGTGCCAGCAGCCTCTCCCCCGTGAGGGTGAGGGCCGGGGAGCTGTTTTTT. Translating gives CASSLSPVRVRAGELFF. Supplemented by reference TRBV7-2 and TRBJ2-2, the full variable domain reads GAGVSQSPSNKVTEKGKDVELRCDPISGHTALYWYRQSLGQGLEFLIYFQGNSAPDKSGLPSDRFSAERTGGSVSTLTIQRTQQEDSAVYLCASSLSPVRVRAGELFFGEGSRLTVL.

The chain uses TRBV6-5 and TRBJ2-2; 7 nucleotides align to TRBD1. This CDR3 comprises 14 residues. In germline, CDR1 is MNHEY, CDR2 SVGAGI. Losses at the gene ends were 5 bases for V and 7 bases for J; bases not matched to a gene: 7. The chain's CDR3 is CASSRPGGSGELFF. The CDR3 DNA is TGTGCCAGCAGTCGTCCAGGGGGTAGCGGGGAGCTGTTTTTT.

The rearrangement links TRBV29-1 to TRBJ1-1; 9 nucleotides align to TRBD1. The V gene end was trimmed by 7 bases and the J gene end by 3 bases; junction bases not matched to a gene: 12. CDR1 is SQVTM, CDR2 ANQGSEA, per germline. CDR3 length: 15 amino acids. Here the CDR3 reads CSASNRGQQDTEAFF. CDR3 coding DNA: TGCAGCGCCTCAAACAGGGGGCAACAGGACACTGAAGCTTTCTTT.

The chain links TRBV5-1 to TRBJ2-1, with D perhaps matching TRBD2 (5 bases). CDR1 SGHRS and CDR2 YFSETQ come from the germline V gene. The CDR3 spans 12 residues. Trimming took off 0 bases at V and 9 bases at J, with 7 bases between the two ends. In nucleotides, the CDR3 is TGCGCCAGCAGCTTGGGCCGGGGTGAGCAGTTCTTC. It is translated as CASSLGRGEQFF.

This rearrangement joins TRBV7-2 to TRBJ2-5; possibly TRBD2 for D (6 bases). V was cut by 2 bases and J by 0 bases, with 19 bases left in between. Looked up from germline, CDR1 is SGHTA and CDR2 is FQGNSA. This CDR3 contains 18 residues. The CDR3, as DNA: TGTGCCAGCAGCTTATTCTGGTATCCGGGCGGGAACCAAGAGACCCAGTACTTC. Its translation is CASSLFWYPGGNQETQYF.

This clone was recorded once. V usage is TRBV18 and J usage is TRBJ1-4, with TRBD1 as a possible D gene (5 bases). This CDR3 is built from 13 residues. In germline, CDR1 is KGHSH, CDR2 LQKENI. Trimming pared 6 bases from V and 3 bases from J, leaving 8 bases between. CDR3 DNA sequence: TGTGCCAGCTCTCGGGACCCTAATGAAAAACTGTTTTTT. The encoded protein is CASSRDPNEKLFF.

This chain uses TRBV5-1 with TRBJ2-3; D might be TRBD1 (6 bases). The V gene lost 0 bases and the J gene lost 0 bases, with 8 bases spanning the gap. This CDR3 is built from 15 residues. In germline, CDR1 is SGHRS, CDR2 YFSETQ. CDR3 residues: CASSLGTVSTDTQYF. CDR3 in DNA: TGCGCCAGCAGCTTGGGGACAGTGAGCACAGATACGCAGTATTTT.

Here the CDR3 DNA reads TGCGCCAGCAGCTCCGGAGAGGTTGCAACTAATGAAAAACTGTTTTTT. Translation: CASSSGEVATNEKLFF. J is TRBJ1-4 and V is TRBV5-1; D unclear. With 3 bases removed from V and 0 bases from J, the gap between germline ends came to 12 bases. This CDR3 has 16 residues. Germline V lookup: CDR1 SGHRS, CDR2 YFSETQ. Using reference TRBV5-1 and TRBJ1-4 for the parts outside the CDR3, the full variable domain is KAGVTQTPRYLIKTRGQQVTLSCSPISGHRSVSWYQQTPGQGLQFLFEYFSETQRNKGNFPGRFSGRQFSNSRSEMNVSTLELGDSALYLCASSSGEVATNEKLFFGSGTQLSVL.

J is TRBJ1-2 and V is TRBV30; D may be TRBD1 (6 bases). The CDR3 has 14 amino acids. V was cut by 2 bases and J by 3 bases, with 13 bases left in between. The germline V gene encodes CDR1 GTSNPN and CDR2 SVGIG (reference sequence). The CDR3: CAWSPRTVDYGYTF. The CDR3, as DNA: TGTGCCTGGAGTCCGAGGACAGTCGACTATGGCTACACCTTC.

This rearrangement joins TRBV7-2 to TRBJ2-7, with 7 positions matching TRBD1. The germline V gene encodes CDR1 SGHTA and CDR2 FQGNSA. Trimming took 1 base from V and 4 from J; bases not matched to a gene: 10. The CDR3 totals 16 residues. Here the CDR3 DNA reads TGTGCCAGCAGCTTAGACCCCCAGACAGGGCTATACGAGCAGTACTTC. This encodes CASSLDPQTGLYEQYF.

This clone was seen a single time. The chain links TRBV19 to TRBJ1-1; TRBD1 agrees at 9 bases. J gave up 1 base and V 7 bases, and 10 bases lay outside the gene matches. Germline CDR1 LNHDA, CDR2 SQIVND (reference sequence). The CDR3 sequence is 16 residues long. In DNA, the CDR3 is TGTGCCAGTATTCTCTCCAGGGGACAGGGGAACACTGAAGCTTTCTTT. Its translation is CASILSRGQGNTEAFF.

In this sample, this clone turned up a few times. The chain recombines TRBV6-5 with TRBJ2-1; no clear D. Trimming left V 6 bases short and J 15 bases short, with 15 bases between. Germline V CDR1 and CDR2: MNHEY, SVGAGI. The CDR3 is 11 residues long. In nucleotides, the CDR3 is TGTGCCAGCAGCGACCTGGAAACGCGGTTCTTC. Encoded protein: CASSDLETRFF.